This entry lists 5 T cell receptor beta chains sequenced from one sample in a study of blood T cell repertoires in COVID-19. Clones were sequenced by immunoSEQ multiplex PCR, and TCRdb holds only the in-frame ones, with some missing. The sample carries over 75,000 clones, roughly 89% recorded once. Sample: peripheral blood. Receptors were obtained from a human donor with COVID-19, enrolled during active disease. The donor label of this sample is uncertain.

The rearrangement joins TRBV19 to TRBJ2-7, with TRBD1 identical over 11 bases. The CDR3 has 15 residues. In germline, CDR1 is LNHDA, CDR2 SQIVND (reference sequence). J gave up 5 bases and V 3 bases, and 6 bases lay outside the gene matches. The CDR3 spells CASSIRDRGFDEQYF. In DNA, the CDR3 is TGTGCCAGTAGTATCCGGGACAGGGGGTTCGACGAGCAGTACTTC.

The chain has TRBV12-3 or TRBV12-4 and TRBJ1-1, with TRBD1 as a possible D gene (6 bases). The CDR3 is 13 residues long. V lost 6 bases to trimming and J lost 6 bases, with 14 bases between them. CDR3 in amino acids: CASRSGVGAEAFF. For the CDR3, the DNA is TGTGCCAGCAGGTCAGGGGTGGGTGCTGAAGCTTTCTTT.

The chain combines TRBV7-9 with TRBJ2-1, with a possible D match to TRBD2 (5 bases). The V end lost 1 base, the J end lost 2 bases, and 12 bases lay between the germline ends. The CDR3 consists of 16 residues. Germline V CDR1 and CDR2: SEHNR, FQNEAQ (reference sequence). CDR3 region: CASSLGILGAYNEQFF. The CDR3, as DNA: TGTGCCAGCAGCTTAGGGATCCTCGGGGCCTACAATGAGCAGTTCTTC.

The chain uses TRBV25-1 and TRBJ1-2; no reliable D call. The germline V and J ends were trimmed by 4 bases and 8 bases, with 14 bases remaining between them. Germline V gene lookup returns CDR1 MGHDK and CDR2 SYGVNS. The CDR3 is made up of 13 amino acids. CDR3 residues: CASSAAIAGGYTF. For the CDR3, the DNA is TGTGCCAGCAGTGCTGCGATCGCCGGGGGCTACACCTTC.

The J gene is TRBJ1-1, the V gene TRBV10-1, with no clear D. Per germline, CDR1 WNHNN and CDR2 SYGVQD (reference sequence). Trimming pared 5 bases from V and 5 bases from J, leaving 12 bases between. This CDR3 is 13 amino acids long. The CDR3 coding sequence is TGCGCCAGCAGTTTTTCCCTAGTTACTGAAGCTTTCTTT. Protein sequence: CASSFSLVTEAFF.